This TCR beta chain was sequenced for a study of blood T cells in healthy people across ages (dated by TCRdb to about 2015). About the investigation overall: In model experiments, template switching captured roughly one uniquely barcoded TCR beta cDNA molecule for every two T cells. The study analyzed two additional independent replicas of 1 million unique cDNA reads from the same blood draw for two donors, one aged 18 to 30 and one aged 80 or older. The donors were divided into four age groups: young (average 16 years), middle-aged (about 39), aged (roughly 60) and long-lived (about 84). To avoid experimental bias, donors of different ages were randomly spread across the sequencing lanes. Age-related changes in TCR beta repertoire diversity were measured in the study by deep sequencing normalized with unique cDNA molecular identifiers. The paper's findings and limits, for the study overall: The long-lived group showed more naive CD4+ T cells, fewer expanded clones and increased TCR diversity than the aged group, suggesting age selection. The CMV infection status of donors was not known, potentially confounding age-related changes in expanded clonotypes. The percentage of naive T cells measured by flow cytometry correlated strongly with observed TCR beta diversity. As age increased, observed TCR beta diversity per million T cells dropped in a roughly linear way, and a significant reduction was already evident by age around 41. Since profiling was done on bulk unsorted PBMCs, naive and antigen-experienced compartments could not be conclusively compared. Estimates of total diversity from one million sequenced T cells were regarded as lower bounds and underestimates.

The receptor library was made with 5' RACE. Reads for this sample came from an Illumina HiSeq 2500. A second roughly 6 to 11 cycle PCR used a sample-barcoded 5' primer and a J-beta primer mix. A unique molecular identifier was introduced onto each TCR beta cDNA molecule by a template-switch 5' adaptor carrying 12 random nucleotides. At least 3 million CDR3-containing paired-end reads were obtained from each sample. All of the RNA was converted into first-strand cDNA using the Mint cDNA synthesis kit, with a TRBC-specific oligonucleotide serving as the primer. After uracil-DNA glycosylase treatment, a first 18-cycle PCR used universal primers M1SS and BC2_uni_R on all cDNA. The authors' analysis ran thus. Each sample was normalized by randomly selecting 1 million high-quality reads, each carrying a distinct molecular identifier. Instead of being binned into consensus sequences, reads with shared molecular identifiers were discarded. MiTCR, with a Q25 quality threshold and the strictest error-elimination algorithm, was used for CDR3 identification, clonotype clustering and error correction. A nonparametric unseen species model with Euler transformation was used to estimate lower-bound total TCR beta diversity. TCRdb itself trimmed the public reads at Q25 with fastp, ran MiXCR and retained productive beta chains. Records with the same CDR3 protein are collapsed into one entry carrying the most frequent genes and DNA. These V and J calls derive from TCRdb rather than the authors' analysis. The sample contains about 1.7 million distinct CDR3 sequences, about 28% of them found a single time. The ten largest clonotypes hold around 7.7% of the sample.

In the case of this clonotype: No antigen is known for it. Base quality data are lacking; no much larger clone is found one base away.

The CDR3 measures 13 amino acids from cysteine to phenylalanine. The read is trimmed to its CDR3 DNA, 39 bases read in frame from base 1. The germline ends are 7 bases apart after V is trimmed by 0 bases and J by 8 bases. The germline V gene sets CDR1 to LGHNA and CDR2 to YSLEER. The donors were around 39 Caucasian individuals from Russia, aged roughly 6 to 100 years, who were systemically healthy. Around 9.8 milliliters of peripheral blood were collected from each donor into EDTA-treated Vacutainer tubes. PBMCs were isolated by Ficoll-Paque density-gradient centrifugation, with at least 6 million obtained per sample. Total RNA, at least 6 micrograms per sample, was extracted from PBMCs with Trizol reagent. For every donor, an aliquot of PBMCs went through flow cytometry to measure the percentages of naive CD45RAhigh/CD27high T cells.

Sequences were obtained from blood. The sequence was collected from a woman younger than 45 in good health. The chain employs TRBV4-3 and TRBJ2-2, with the D gene too uncertain to name. The CDR3 in this case is CASSQDSSGELFF. The bases read TGCGCCAGCAGCCAAGATTCCTCGGGGGAGCTGTTTTTT.